The 27 T cell receptor beta chains listed next were all sequenced from one sample in a study of blood T cell repertoires in COVID-19. Here immunoSEQ multiplex PCR was the method, and the copy in TCRdb shows in-frame clones only, minus some. The table lists around 190,000 clones, 75% to 90% of them singletons. The sample was peripheral blood. The receptor set was obtained from a man aged 25 to 45 with acute or convalescent COVID-19.

The chain is built from TRBV7-3 and TRBJ2-1; D possibly corresponds to TRBD1 (6 bases). CDR3 length equals 13 residues. The V end lost 5 bases, the J end lost 5 bases, and 10 bases lay between the germline ends. Germline V gives CDR1 SGHTA, CDR2 FQGTGA. CDR3 loop: CASSTGQNNEQFF. The CDR3 coding sequence is TGTGCCAGCAGCACCGGACAGAACAATGAGCAGTTCTTC.

J is TRBJ1-1 and V is TRBV18; 8 bases line up with TRBD1. V was clipped by 2 bases and J by 8 bases; unmatched bases: 4. Germline values: CDR1 KGHSH, CDR2 LQKENI. This CDR3 spans 13 amino acids. The chain's CDR3 is CASSPARTGEAFF. The CDR3 DNA reads as TGTGCCAGCTCACCAGCTCGGACAGGGGAAGCTTTCTTT.

The chain employs TRBV5-4 and TRBJ1-2; D unclear. CDR3 length: 17 residues. Trimming took 0 bases from V and 4 from J, leaving 19 bases between them. The germline V gene has CDR1 SGHNT and CDR2 YYREEE (reference sequence). CDR3 coding DNA: TGTGCCAGCAGCTTGGGCGCGCTCGAAAACCTACTCTATGGCTACACCTTC. Its translation is CASSLGALENLLYGYTF.

This clone was counted once. The V and J genes are TRBV5-6 and TRBJ1-2; 8 positions match TRBD1. The ends lost 2 bases at V and 5 bases at J; junction bases unmatched: 8. The length of the CDR3 is 15 residues. Germline V gene data show CDR1 as SGHDT and CDR2 as YYEEEE. The CDR3 DNA reads TGTGCCAGCAGCTTAGGACAGGGACACTTATATGGCTACACCTTC. It yields the protein CASSLGQGHLYGYTF.

CDR3 DNA sequence: TGCGCCAGCAGCTTGGCCAACGGTATGAACACTGAAGCTTTCTTT. Protein product: CASSLANGMNTEAFF. The chain has TRBV5-1 and TRBJ1-1; D remains ambiguous. Germline V gene sequence: CDR1 SGHRS, CDR2 YFSETQ. V lost 0 bases and J 0 bases, leaving 9 bases between the germline ends. The CDR3 sequence is 15 residues long.

V is TRBV4-1 and J is TRBJ1-5, with 9 bases that match TRBD1. V lost 6 bases and J lost 5; bases outside the gene matches: 8. Germline CDR1 is MGHRA and CDR2 is YSYEKL. The CDR3 contains 15 residues. The CDR3 protein is CASRLDRGIDQPQHF. CDR3 DNA sequence: TGCGCCAGCAGACTCGACAGGGGGATCGATCAGCCCCAGCATTTT.

This clone is a singleton in its sample. The chain carries TRBV27 and TRBJ2-1; TRBD2 matches at 13 bases. The J segment lost 7 bases and the V segment lost 1 base, leaving 4 bases of the junction unmatched. CDR3 length: 16 residues. Per the germline V gene, CDR1 is MNHEY and CDR2 is SMNVEV (reference sequence). CDR3 nucleotide sequence: TGTGCCAGCAGTTTATTTACTAGCGGGGGGGGGAATGAGCAGTTCTTC. It codes for CASSLFTSGGGNEQFF.

V usage is TRBV5-1 and J usage is TRBJ2-2; D ambiguous. The germline CDR1 and CDR2 sequences are SGHRS and YFSETQ. Trimming shortened V by 3 bases and J by 1 base, and 10 bases separated the two germline ends. This CDR3 contains 15 residues. The CDR3 protein is CASSYAHRNTGELFF. CDR3 in DNA: TGCGCCAGCAGCTACGCCCATAGGAACACCGGGGAGCTGTTTTTT.

This clone was recorded once. This rearrangement joins TRBV18 to TRBJ2-3; D may be TRBD2 (6 bases). CDR3 length: 15 amino acids. Per germline, CDR1 KGHSH and CDR2 LQKENI. Between the trimmed V and J ends, which lost 0 bases and 5 bases, there was a span of 12 bases. The CDR3 spells CASSPPDYEQDTQYF. The CDR3 DNA reads as TGTGCCAGCTCACCACCGGACTATGAGCAAGATACGCAGTATTTT.

This chain joins TRBV5-1 and TRBJ1-2; TRBD1 might be the D (5 bases). Germline V CDR1 and CDR2: SGHRS, YFSETQ. Between the trimmed V and J ends, which lost 7 bases and 6 bases, there was a span of 10 bases. This CDR3 contains 11 residues. CDR3 sequence: CASGGVHGYTF. The DNA of the CDR3 is TGCGCCAGCGGGGGGGTCCATGGCTACACCTTC.

V usage is TRBV28 and J usage is TRBJ2-3, with D tentatively TRBD1 (6 bases). The CDR3 consists of 17 residues. V was trimmed by 5 bases and J by 0 bases, leaving 18 bases between them. Germline CDR1 and CDR2: MDHEN and SYDVKM. As DNA, the CDR3 is TGTGCCAGCAGTCTAAGGGGGTCGGGTGCGAGCACAGATACGCAGTATTTT. This codes for CASSLRGSGASTDTQYF.

The chain carries TRBV28 and TRBJ2-2; 7 positions agree with TRBD1. The CDR3 contains 15 residues. Germline V gives CDR1 MDHEN, CDR2 SYDVKM. V lost 6 bases to trimming and J lost 5 bases; unmatched junction nucleotides: 9. In DNA form, the CDR3 reads TGTGCCAGCAGCTACCCGACAGGGACAACCGGGGAGCTGTTTTTT. Protein sequence: CASSYPTGTTGELFF.

The V gene is TRBV6-1, the J gene TRBJ2-5; D perhaps matches TRBD2 (6 bases). Trimming took 2 bases from V and 2 from J, leaving 9 bases between them. The CDR3 has 14 amino acids. The germline V gene encodes CDR1 MNHNS and CDR2 SASEGT. CDR3 loop: CASSESRGQETQYF. Written as DNA, the CDR3 is TGTGCCAGCAGTGAATCTCGGGGGCAAGAGACCCAGTACTTC.

This rearrangement joins TRBV7-9 to TRBJ1-5, with 7 bases matching TRBD1. In germline, CDR1 is SEHNR, CDR2 FQNEAQ (reference sequence). With 2 bases clipped from V and 1 base from J, the junction kept 5 bases outside the gene matches. This CDR3 has 16 residues. The CDR3 coding sequence is TGTGCCAGCAGCTTATCGACAGGGATGAGCAATCAGCCCCAGCATTTT. This translates into CASSLSTGMSNQPQHF.

The chain links TRBV19 to TRBJ1-1; 9 bases are shared with TRBD1. V was pared by 5 bases and J by 1 base, with 2 bases of the junction left unmatched. CDR3 length: 14 residues. Germline assignment: CDR1 LNHDA and CDR2 SQIVND (reference sequence). CDR3 in amino acids: CASSEQGANTEAFF. The CDR3 DNA follows: TGTGCCAGTAGTGAACAGGGGGCGAACACTGAAGCTTTCTTT.

V usage is TRBV6-6 and J usage is TRBJ2-1, with D possibly TRBD1 on 5 matching bases. The germline V and J ends were trimmed by 2 bases and 9 bases, with 8 bases remaining between them. Germline CDR1 is MNHNY and CDR2 is SVGAGI (reference sequence). The CDR3 runs to 12 residues. The CDR3 region is CASSYHQGEQFF. Here the CDR3 DNA reads TGTGCCAGCAGTTACCACCAGGGTGAGCAGTTCTTC.

The chain joins TRBV5-1 to TRBJ2-5; D is perhaps TRBD2 (5 bases). V was trimmed by 0 bases and J by 3 bases, leaving 6 bases between them. CDR1 is SGHRS, CDR2 YFSETQ, per germline. The length of the CDR3 is 13 residues. CDR3 nucleotide sequence: TGCGCCAGCAGCTTGGGGGGAGAAGAGACCCAGTACTTC. The encoded protein is CASSLGGEETQYF.

The rearrangement joins TRBV11-2 to TRBJ1-2, with a weak D call TRBD1 (6 bases). The CDR3 runs to 17 residues. The germline gives CDR1 SGHAT, CDR2 FQNNGV. The germline V and J ends were trimmed by 4 bases and 8 bases, with 26 bases remaining between them. For the CDR3, the DNA is TGTGCCAGCAGCTCTGGATTGAAACAGGGCCGAAACGTCGGCTACACCTTC. This gives the protein CASSSGLKQGRNVGYTF.

This chain joins TRBV7-3 and TRBJ1-4, with a weak D call TRBD1 (5 bases). The CDR3 runs 15 residues. V lost 5 bases to trimming and J lost 5 bases, with 15 bases between them. Germline loops: CDR1 SGHTA, CDR2 FQGTGA. CDR3 in DNA: TGTGCCAGCAGCCCTGGACAACTAAAAAATGAAAAACTGTTTTTT. Translating it yields CASSPGQLKNEKLFF. Based on the CDR3 plus reference TRBV7-3 and TRBJ1-4, the full variable domain is GAGVSQTPSNKVTEKGKYVELRCDPISGHTALYWYRQSLGQGPEFLIYFQGTGAADDSGLPNDRFFAVRPEGSVSTLKIQRTERGDSAVYLCASSPGQLKNEKLFFGSGTQLSVL.

The chain carries TRBV5-1 and TRBJ2-7; 9 bases map to TRBD1. This CDR3 comprises 15 residues. Germline CDR1 reads SGHRS; CDR2 reads YFSETQ. Losses at the gene ends were 3 bases for V and 0 bases for J; bases not matched to a gene: 4. The CDR3 region has the DNA TGCGCCAGCAGCTATCAGGGACAGGGCTCCTACGAGCAGTACTTC. It is translated as CASSYQGQGSYEQYF.

The chain combines TRBV2 with TRBJ2-2; 9 positions agree with TRBD2. The CDR3 spans 17 residues. V gave up 3 bases and J gave up 4 bases; unmatched junction bases: 9. Germline CDR1 reads SNHLY; CDR2 reads FYNNEI. The CDR3 sequence: CASSDILGLAGTGELFF. The CDR3 bases are TGTGCCAGCAGTGACATCTTGGGACTAGCTGGCACCGGGGAGCTGTTTTTT.

As DNA, the CDR3 is TGTGCCAGCAGCGGGGGACAGAACACAGATACGCAGTATTTT. It is translated as CASSGGQNTDTQYF. The chain recombines TRBV5-6 with TRBJ2-3; the match to TRBD1 covers 7 bases. The germline V gene has CDR1 SGHDT and CDR2 YYEEEE. Unmatched junction bases numbered 4, after V lost 4 bases and J lost 2 bases. The CDR3 has 14 amino acids.

The V and J genes are TRBV10-3 and TRBJ2-5; D is possibly TRBD2 (6 bases). The CDR3 has 15 residues. Germline values: CDR1 ENHRY, CDR2 SYGVKD. Trimming took off 3 bases at V and 2 bases at J, with 13 bases between the two ends. The CDR3 DNA sequence: TGTGCCATCAGTGAAGAGGCAGGGAGGCAAGAGACCCAGTACTTC. This translates into CAISEEAGRQETQYF.

V and J are TRBV18 and TRBJ2-7, with 10 positions matching TRBD1. The CDR3 loop spans 18 amino acids. The germline gives CDR1 KGHSH, CDR2 LQKENI. Trimming took 3 bases from V and 5 from J; bases not matched to a gene: 16. The CDR3 loop reads CASSPLGQGRVLSHEQYF. As DNA, the CDR3 is TGTGCCAGCTCACCGCTGGGACAGGGGCGGGTACTGTCCCACGAGCAGTACTTC.

The chain joins TRBV28 to TRBJ1-2, with 7 bases fitting TRBD1. V was pared by 10 bases and J by 2 bases, with 10 bases of the junction left unmatched. The CDR3 covers 14 residues. Germline V CDR1 and CDR2: MDHEN, SYDVKM. CDR3 coding DNA: TGTGCCACCCGAGGGACAGACCAAAACTATGGCTACACCTTC. It yields the protein CATRGTDQNYGYTF.

CDR3 coding DNA: TGTGCCAGCTCATCACTGGTCACAGAATATGGCTACACCTTC. Amino acids: CASSSLVTEYGYTF. The chain links TRBV18 to TRBJ1-2; D not certain. V lost 5 bases to trimming and J lost 5 bases, with 15 bases between them. Germline values: CDR1 KGHSH, CDR2 LQKENI. The CDR3 sequence is 14 residues long.

The chain uses TRBV29-1 and TRBJ2-5; TRBD2 agrees at 7 bases. The CDR3 extends over 12 amino acids. Looked up from germline, CDR1 is SQVTM and CDR2 is ANQGSEA. Losses at the gene ends were 7 bases for V and 5 bases for J; bases not matched to a gene: 7. The CDR3 region is CSAGRPMETQYF. The CDR3 DNA reads as TGCAGCGCCGGGAGGCCGATGGAGACCCAGTACTTC.